The 3 T cell receptor beta chains below all came from one sample that was sequenced in a study of identical twins (dated by TCRdb to 2016 to 2017). Receptor libraries were prepared by 5' RACE. Instrument used: Illumina HiSeq 2000. The public reads were run again by TCRdb, first through fastp at Q25 and then through MiXCR, and only productive beta chains were kept. Each CDR3 protein gets just one entry, which takes the most common genes and DNA from the rows behind it. This sample lists a few hundred thousand distinct CDR3 sequences; about 13% were detected once. The ten largest clones take up approximately 0.98% of the sample. Separately, the same data were catalogued under a study of yellow fever vaccine responses in identical twins.

The sequenced material came from CD4+ T cells sorted from blood. The receptors stem from a woman younger than 35 in good health.

This clonotype was picked up a small number of times. The chain carries TRBV28 and TRBJ2-1; D is uncertain. The CDR3 covers 12 residues. Per the germline V gene, CDR1 is MDHEN and CDR2 is SYDVKM. The germline V and J ends were trimmed by 8 bases and 10 bases, with 15 bases remaining between them. CDR3 nucleotides: TGTGCCAGCTCCCCCCCCTGGCAGGAGCAGTTCTTC. The encoded protein is CASSPPWQEQFF.

This clonotype has ten or more counts. This sequence joins TRBV4-3 and TRBJ2-2; TRBD1 might be the D (6 bases). There are 16 residues in the CDR3. CDR1 and CDR2 from the germline V gene are LGHNA and YSLEER. The V end was cut by 0 bases, the J end by 6 bases, with 14 bases between. The CDR3 DNA sequence: TGCGCCAGCAGCCAAGATGCGTACAGGGCTCCCGGGGAGCTGTTTTTT. As protein: CASSQDAYRAPGELFF.

This clonotype turned up a few times. The chain is built from TRBV7-9 and TRBJ2-1; possible D gene TRBD2, 7 bases. Germline-derived CDR1 and CDR2 are SEHNR and FQNEAQ (reference sequence). The CDR3 extends over 15 amino acids. V was pared by 3 bases and J by 7 bases, with 16 bases between. The CDR3 DNA sequence: TGTGCCAGCAGCTTCGGGGGGCAGGGTATGAATGAGCAGTTCTTC. The encoded protein is CASSFGGQGMNEQFF.